These 19 T cell receptor beta chains originate from one sample sequenced in a study of T cell responses to AZD1222 COVID-19 vaccine. TCRdb keeps only in-frame clones here, not all; method: immunoSEQ multiplex PCR. Among just over 90,000 clones listed, roughly nine tenths were seen once. This material consisted of peripheral blood, taken 28 days after the second AZD1222 dose. The receptors here all came from an adult who received the AZD1222 COVID-19 vaccine.

The genes are TRBV18 and TRBJ1-2, with a tentative D call TRBD1 (5 bases). CDR1 is KGHSH and CDR2 is LQKENI in the germline V gene. The CDR3 runs to 13 residues. Deletions cut 6 bases from V and 0 bases from J, with 8 bases between. In DNA, the CDR3 is TGTGCCAGCTCGCCGACAGCTAACTATGGCTACACCTTC. This encodes CASSPTANYGYTF.

This chain joins TRBV12-3 or TRBV12-4 and TRBJ2-7; the D gene is possibly TRBD2 (5 bases). Deletions cut 2 bases from V and 4 bases from J, with 9 bases between. The CDR3 spans 13 residues. CDR3 nucleotide sequence: TGTGCCAGCAGTTTACTGGCGGGTTACGAGCAGTACTTC. It codes for CASSLLAGYEQYF.

This rearrangement joins TRBV27 to TRBJ2-1; 10 nucleotides align to TRBD1. There are 16 residues in the CDR3. The V gene's germline CDR1 is MNHEY and CDR2 SMNVEV (reference sequence). V lost 5 bases and J lost 0; bases outside the gene matches: 4. CDR3 sequence: CASSTRTGGSYNEQFF. CDR3 bases: TGTGCCAGCAGTACCCGGACAGGGGGCTCCTACAATGAGCAGTTCTTC.

Concerning this clone: At the DNA level, this CDR3 is encoded by other sequences in the same sample as well. V and J are TRBV7-9 and TRBJ2-7; D ambiguous. The V gene's germline CDR1 is SEHNR and CDR2 FQNEAQ (reference sequence). V was pared by 2 bases and J by 3 bases, with 5 bases between. CDR3 length: 12 amino acids. This CDR3 reads CASSLRNYEQYF. CDR3 DNA sequence: TGTGCCAGCAGCTTAAGGAACTACGAGCAGTACTTC. Looking up the rest from reference TRBV7-9 and TRBJ2-7 gives the full variable domain: DTGVSQNPRHKITKRGQNVTFRCDPISEHNRLYWYRQTLGQGPEFLTYFQNEAQLEKSRLLSDRFSAERPKGSFSTLEIQRTEQGDSAMYLCASSLRNYEQYFGPGTRLTVT.

This chain uses TRBV5-6 with TRBJ1-1; TRBD1 matches at 10 bases. Germline CDR1 reads SGHDT; CDR2 reads YYEEEE. With V trimmed by 4 bases and J by 0 bases, 6 bases remained unmatched. The CDR3 runs to 16 residues. CDR3 in amino acids: CASSTDRGTMNTEAFF. The CDR3 DNA sequence: TGTGCCAGCAGCACGGACAGGGGGACCATGAACACTGAAGCTTTCTTT.

The rearrangement uses TRBV6-2 or TRBV6-3 and TRBJ1-5; D is ambiguous. The V gene lost 2 bases and the J gene lost 5 bases, with 10 bases spanning the gap. CDR1 is MNHEY and CDR2 is SVGEGT in the germline V gene. The CDR3 runs 14 residues. CDR3 coding DNA: TGTGCCAGCAGTTACCGGGGTAACGATCAGCCCCAGCATTTT. Translating it yields CASSYRGNDQPQHF.

The chain recombines TRBV18 with TRBJ1-5; 9 bases are shared with TRBD1. Per germline, CDR1 KGHSH and CDR2 LQKENI. V shed 3 bases, J shed 4 bases, and the junction held 4 bases outside the gene matches. The CDR3 is 15 residues long. DNA for the CDR3: TGTGCCAGCTCACCTACGGGACAGGGTAATCAGCCCCAGCATTTT. Amino acid sequence: CASSPTGQGNQPQHF.

This clone has ten or more counts. The chain uses TRBV5-1 and TRBJ1-2; weak D call: TRBD1 (6 bases). The germline V gene has CDR1 SGHRS and CDR2 YFSETQ. This CDR3 is 15 amino acids long. The V end was cut by 4 bases, the J end by 8 bases, with 21 bases between. CDR3 sequence reads: CASSPRTARLGGYTF. CDR3 bases: TGCGCCAGCAGCCCGCGGACAGCCCGCTTAGGGGGCTACACCTTC.

The rearrangement joins TRBV6-2 or TRBV6-3 to TRBJ2-2, with TRBD1 matching 9 bases. This CDR3 contains 20 residues. J was trimmed by 3 bases and V by 2 bases; bases with no gene match: 16. Germline CDR1 is MNHEY and CDR2 is SVGEGT. The CDR3 nucleotides are TGTGCCAGCAGTTACACCTGGCTGTCGGGACAGGGAGGGGACACCGGGGAGCTGTTTTTT. Residues: CASSYTWLSGQGGDTGELFF.

The V call is TRBV19, the J call TRBJ1-1, with 7 positions matching TRBD1. Per germline, CDR1 LNHDA and CDR2 SQIVND (reference sequence). With 5 bases clipped from V and 6 bases from J, the junction kept 3 bases outside the gene matches. The CDR3 loop spans 12 amino acids. In nucleotides, the CDR3 is TGTGCCAGTAGTGACAGGGAACCTGAAGCTTTCTTT. This gives the protein CASSDREPEAFF.

This clone was picked up a small number of times. The chain recombines TRBV7-2 with TRBJ1-1; 7 nucleotides line up with TRBD1. Germline CDR1 and CDR2: SGHTA and FQGNSA. J gave up 2 bases and V 5 bases, and 8 bases lay outside the gene matches. The CDR3 runs 15 residues. In DNA, the CDR3 is TGTGCCAGCAGCCTATTTGGGACAGTCAACACTGAAGCTTTCTTT. It is translated as CASSLFGTVNTEAFF.

This clone was seen a handful of times. The V and J genes are TRBV2 and TRBJ2-1, with D hard to call. The CDR3 consists of 15 residues. Deletions cut 6 bases from V and 2 bases from J, with 14 bases between. Looked up from germline, CDR1 is SNHLY and CDR2 is FYNNEI. As DNA, the CDR3 is TGTGCCAGCAGGGGTCGGAAATCCCCCTACAATGAGCAGTTCTTC. Translating it yields CASRGRKSPYNEQFF.

In its sample, this clone was seen once. The chain has TRBV11-1 and TRBJ2-7; D is undetermined. Trimming took off 1 base at V and 3 bases at J, with 7 bases between the two ends. Per germline, CDR1 SGHAT and CDR2 FQDESV (reference sequence). The CDR3 is 13 residues long. CDR3 sequence reads: CASSLGVSYEQYF. CDR3 nucleotide sequence: TGTGCCAGCAGCTTAGGGGTGAGCTACGAGCAGTACTTC.

This clone has a single count. The chain couples TRBV19 to TRBJ1-1; tentative D call: TRBD1 (6 bases). Per germline, CDR1 LNHDA and CDR2 SQIVND (reference sequence). V was trimmed by 7 bases and J by 5 bases, leaving 23 bases between them. This CDR3 has 16 residues. CDR3 sequence (DNA): TGTGCCAGTACCTCCTTGACGAAGGGGGGCAGGACTGAAGCTTTCTTT. Protein sequence: CASTSLTKGGRTEAFF.

The genes are TRBV15 and TRBJ2-3; 10 bases agree with TRBD1. This CDR3 has 15 residues. Germline loops: CDR1 LNHNV, CDR2 YYDKDF (reference sequence). J was trimmed by 2 bases and V by 3 bases; bases with no gene match: 2. The CDR3 spells CATSRGQGHTDTQYF. DNA of the CDR3: TGTGCCACCAGCAGGGGACAGGGGCACACAGATACGCAGTATTTT.

The chain links TRBV7-9 to TRBJ2-3; TRBD2 agrees at 8 bases. The CDR3 extends over 14 amino acids. J was trimmed by 4 bases and V by 4 bases; bases with no gene match: 4. Looked up from germline, CDR1 is SEHNR and CDR2 is FQNEAQ (reference sequence). The CDR3 coding sequence is TGTGCCAGCAGCTATAGCGGGGCGTCAGATACGCAGTATTTT. Its protein product is CASSYSGASDTQYF.

The chain combines TRBV12-3 or TRBV12-4 with TRBJ1-1; D possibly corresponds to TRBD1 (6 bases). The CDR3 length is 13 residues. Trimming took off 4 bases at V and 3 bases at J, with 9 bases between the two ends. The CDR3 here is CASSYREDTEAFF. The CDR3 nucleotides read TGTGCCAGCAGTTACAGGGAGGACACTGAAGCTTTCTTT.

The chain is built from TRBV7-2 and TRBJ2-7; TRBD2 agrees at 10 bases. The germline gives CDR1 SGHTA, CDR2 FQGNSA. This CDR3 has 16 amino acids. The J segment lost 7 bases and the V segment lost 5 bases, leaving 14 bases of the junction unmatched. The CDR3 region has the DNA TGTGCCAGCAGCCGCTTCTCCAGCGGGGGGGCAGGGGAGCAGTACTTC. Its translation: CASSRFSSGGAGEQYF.

This chain connects TRBV7-9 to TRBJ2-7, with D perhaps matching TRBD1 or TRBD2 (5 bases each). Trimming took off 6 bases at V and 5 bases at J, with 8 bases between the two ends. The CDR3 sequence is 11 residues long. Germline V lookup: CDR1 SEHNR, CDR2 FQNEAQ (reference sequence). DNA for the CDR3: TGTGCCAGCAGTCGAGGGGACGAGCAGTACTTC. Translated, it gives CASSRGDEQYF.